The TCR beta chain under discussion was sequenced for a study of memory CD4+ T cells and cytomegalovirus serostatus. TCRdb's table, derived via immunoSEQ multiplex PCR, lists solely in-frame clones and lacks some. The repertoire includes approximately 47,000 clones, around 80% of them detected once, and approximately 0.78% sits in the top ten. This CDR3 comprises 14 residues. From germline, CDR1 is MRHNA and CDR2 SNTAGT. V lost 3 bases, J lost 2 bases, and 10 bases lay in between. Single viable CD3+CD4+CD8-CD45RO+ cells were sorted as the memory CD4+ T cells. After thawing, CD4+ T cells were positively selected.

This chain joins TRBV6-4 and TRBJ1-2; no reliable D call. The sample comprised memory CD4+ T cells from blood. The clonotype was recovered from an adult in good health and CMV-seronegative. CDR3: CASSEGSLNYGYTF. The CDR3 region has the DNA TGTGCCAGCAGTGAGGGCAGTCTAAACTATGGCTACACCTTC.